The entry that follows covers one T cell receptor beta chain sequence. What it binds is not known. TCRdb keeps only in-frame clones here, not all; method: immunoSEQ multiplex PCR. The sample has hundreds of thousands of clones, more than 80% seen once. The V and J ends lost 3 bases and 0 bases respectively, with 9 bases between them. Germline V CDR1 and CDR2: MNHEY, SMNVEV (reference sequence). This CDR3 has 15 amino acids. The data were taken from a study of cytomegalovirus exposure and HLA in healthy donors. Across the whole study: The roughly 120 validation repertoires, a later analysis reported, used the same platform as the 666 first-cohort repertoires. Study results and limitations: Cytomegalovirus association was assigned to about 150 TCR beta chains. A few chains tied to CMV proved CMV antigen-specific in vitro. Reported results showed that the classifier diagnosed cytomegalovirus status with high specificity and sensitivity.

The TCR originated in a woman aged 18-29 years in good health and CMV-seronegative. The chain links TRBV27 to TRBJ2-1, with D perhaps matching TRBD2 (6 bases). Specimen: PBMCs. CDR3 DNA sequence: TGTGCCAGCAGTTTCGACGGGAGCTCCTACAATGAGCAGTTCTTC. Translation: CASSFDGSSYNEQFF.